Listed here are 10 T cell receptor beta chains from one sample, sequenced in a study of response to subunit inactivated influenza vaccine. TCRdb independently ran MiXCR on the RT-PCR reads; one entry per CDR3 protein. This sample has 600,000 to 850,000 distinct CDR3 sequences; around 13% occur once, and the top ten carry around 7.6%. Sequenced material: PBMCs from blood, taken 14 to 15 days before vaccination. The origin of the receptors is a middle-aged man who received an inactivated influenza vaccine.

This chain uses TRBV10-3 with TRBJ2-7; 11 bases are a match to TRBD2. V lost 6 bases and J lost 3; bases outside the gene matches: 4. The germline gives CDR1 ENHRY, CDR2 SYGVKD. The CDR3 is 14 residues long. The CDR3 bases are TGTGCCATCAGCCTAGCGGGAGGTAACTACGAGCAGTACTTC. Translation: CAISLAGGNYEQYF.

This clonotype was detected a few times. V usage is TRBV24-1 and J usage is TRBJ2-1, with 9 bases fitting TRBD1. The CDR3 covers 16 residues. V trimming: 4 bases; J trimming: 2 bases; junction bases outside the gene matches: 5. Germline values: CDR1 KGHDR, CDR2 SFDVKD. The CDR3 loop reads CATSDPTGGAYNEQFF. The DNA for the CDR3 is TGTGCCACCAGTGACCCCACAGGGGGCGCCTACAATGAGCAGTTCTTC.

The V call is TRBV5-1, the J call TRBJ1-1; TRBD1 matches at 7 bases. The V gene's germline CDR1 is SGHRS and CDR2 YFSETQ. The junction had 10 bases not matched to a gene; V was cut back by 4 bases and J by 1 base. This CDR3 region has 16 residues. CDR3 sequence reads: CASSTGQPVGNTEAFF. CDR3 coding DNA: TGCGCCAGCAGCACGGGACAGCCGGTGGGGAACACTGAAGCTTTCTTT.

The chain joins TRBV28 to TRBJ2-4; 9 bases agree with TRBD2. The V gene end was trimmed by 9 bases and the J gene end by 8 bases; junction bases not matched to a gene: 23. CDR3 length equals 18 residues. Germline loops: CDR1 MDHEN, CDR2 SYDVKM. CDR3 in DNA: TGTGCCAGTTCCCACGAGGGATTAGCGGGAGTGCCGAAGGACATTCAGTACTTC. Amino acid sequence: CASSHEGLAGVPKDIQYF.

This clonotype was detected a few times. J is TRBJ2-5 and V is TRBV18, with D perhaps TRBD1 or TRBD2 (7 bases each). The V gene lost 6 bases and the J gene lost 1 base, with 30 bases spanning the gap. CDR1 and CDR2 from the germline V gene are KGHSH and LQKENI. The CDR3 runs 20 residues. The CDR3 DNA follows: TGTGCCAGCTCGGCTGACCGGGACAGAGAGTCAAGCGGGGTCCAAGAGACCCAGTACTTC. Its protein product is CASSADRDRESSGVQETQYF.

In DNA form, the CDR3 reads TGTGCCAGCAGTCCCGCTTGGGGACAGGTGAACACCGGGGAGCTGTTTTTT. Its translation: CASSPAWGQVNTGELFF. This chain joins TRBV5-6 and TRBJ2-2; 8 bases agree with TRBD1. CDR1 SGHDT and CDR2 YYEEEE come from the germline V gene. This CDR3 contains 17 residues. The junction had 10 bases not matched to a gene; V was cut back by 5 bases and J by 1 base.

Many counts were recorded for this clonotype. CDR3: CASSFSPGGYEQYF. In DNA, the CDR3 is TGTGCCAGCAGTTTCTCCCCGGGGGGCTACGAGCAGTACTTC. V gene TRBV28 combines with J gene TRBJ2-7; 7 positions agree with TRBD2. J lost 3 bases, V lost 3 bases, and 5 bases had no gene match. From germline, CDR1 is MDHEN and CDR2 SYDVKM. This CDR3 has 14 residues.

This clonotype was seen once. The rearrangement uses TRBV24-1 and TRBJ2-7; 8 bases match TRBD1. In germline, CDR1 is KGHDR, CDR2 SFDVKD. CDR3 length equals 14 residues. The junction had 4 bases not matched to a gene; V was cut back by 5 bases and J by 2 bases. Here the CDR3 DNA reads TGTGCCACCAGTGTTCCGGGACAGGCCTACGAGCAGTACTTC. It is translated as CATSVPGQAYEQYF.

This chain uses TRBV10-3 with TRBJ2-2, with D uncertain. V lost 2 bases and J lost 5, with 3 bases in between. Germline loops: CDR1 ENHRY, CDR2 SYGVKD. The CDR3 totals 12 residues. CDR3 sequence: CAISEITGELFF. The CDR3 DNA is TGTGCCATCAGTGAGATAACCGGGGAGCTGTTTTTT.

This clonotype has more than one count but fewer than ten. The chain employs TRBV28 and TRBJ2-5, with D perhaps assigned TRBD1 or TRBD2 (5 bases each). V lost 4 bases to trimming and J lost 5 bases, with 14 bases between them. The germline V gene encodes CDR1 MDHEN and CDR2 SYDVKM. This CDR3 spans 14 amino acids. Written as DNA, the CDR3 is TGTGCCAGCAGTTCTCCCCGGGACGGGGAGACCCAGTACTTC. The encoded protein is CASSSPRDGETQYF. The entire variable domain, with the rest obtained from reference TRBV28 and TRBJ2-5, is as follows: DVKVTQSSRYLVKRTGEKVFLECVQDMDHENMFWYRQDPGLGLRLIYFSYDVKMKEKGDIPEGYSVSREKKERFSLILESASTNQTSMYLCASSSPRDGETQYFGPGTRLLVL.